The 18 T cell receptor beta chains below come from one sample, sequenced in a study of Tregs in tolerant kidney transplant recipients. Assay used: immunoSEQ multiplex PCR; TCRdb lists only in-frame clones, some missing. Its listing shows some 52,000 clones. Sequencing used CD4+ T cells from blood, obtained before the transplant. The receptors come from a human donor who received a combined kidney and bone marrow transplant.

With respect to this clone: The CDR3 end falls 3 residues outside the read, so it is completed with the germline J gene. V gene TRBV19 combines with J gene TRBJ2-2; D not certain. Germline-derived CDR1 and CDR2 are LNHDA and SQIVND (reference sequence). The CDR3 spans 14 residues. V was cut by 1 base and J by 2 bases, with 5 bases left in between. The covered CDR3 bases are TGTGCCAGTAGTATAGCGGTTAACACCGGGGAG. It is translated as CASSIAVNTGE. The full CDR3 protein reads CASSIAVNTGELFF.

Of note for this clone: Read data end 3 residues before the CDR3 end; the end is taken from the germline J gene. The rearrangement links TRBV7-6 to TRBJ2-1; D unresolved. Deletions cut 5 bases from V and 0 bases from J, with 11 bases between. The germline V gene has CDR1 SGHVS and CDR2 FNYEAQ. The CDR3 totals 15 residues. This CDR3 reads CASSRDWSSYNEQFF. The sequenced part of the CDR3 DNA is TGTGCCAGCAGCCGCGACTGGAGCTCCTACAATGAG. Full variable domain (remainder filled in from reference TRBV7-6 and TRBJ2-1): GAGVSQSPRYKVTKRGQDVALRCDPISGHVSLYWYRQALGQGPEFLTYFNYEAQQDKSGLPNDRFSAERPEGSISTLTIQRTEQRDSAMYRCASSRDWSSYNEQFFGPGTRLTVL.

To note about this clone: The sequenced fragment ends 3 residues before the CDR3 boundary, so the rest is inferred from the germline J gene. The chain uses TRBV7-6 and TRBJ1-5; TRBD1 aligns across 8 bases. The V gene end was trimmed by 5 bases and the J gene end by 6 bases; junction bases not matched to a gene: 6. The germline V gene has CDR1 SGHVS and CDR2 FNYEAQ. The CDR3 has 14 residues. This CDR3 is CASSPGQGSQPQHF. CDR3 DNA, as far as it was read: TGTGCCAGCAGCCCAGGACAGGGCAGTCAGCCC.

On this clone: The read comes to an end 3 residues before the CDR3 does, leaving the germline J gene to fill in the end. The genes are TRBV2 and TRBJ1-6; 7 bases agree with TRBD1. In germline, CDR1 is SNHLY, CDR2 FYNNEI. The CDR3 totals 16 residues. The V gene end was trimmed by 6 bases and the J gene end by 7 bases; junction bases not matched to a gene: 12. The CDR3 sequence: CASRLEGQVPNSPLHF. The DNA read from the CDR3 is TGTGCCAGCAGGCTCGAAGGACAGGTTCCGAATTCACCC. Supplemented by reference TRBV2 and TRBJ1-6, the full variable domain reads EPEVTQTPSHQVTQMGQEVILRCVPISNHLYFYWYRQILGQKVEFLVSFYNNEISEKSEIFDDQFSVERPDGSNFTLKIRSTKLEDSAMYFCASRLEGQVPNSPLHFGNGTRLTVT.

Remarks on this clone: The DNA ends 3 residues before the CDR3 does, and the rest of the CDR3 is filled in from the germline J gene. The chain links TRBV19 to TRBJ1-2, with D possibly TRBD1 on 6 matching bases. Germline V gene sequence: CDR1 LNHDA, CDR2 SQIVND (reference sequence). The V end lost 5 bases, the J end lost 0 bases, and 13 bases lay between the germline ends. The CDR3 totals 15 residues. The CDR3: CASSPRTAPNYGYTF. The CDR3 DNA, read in part, is TGTGCCAGTAGTCCCCGGACAGCCCCTAACTATGGC.

The part of the CDR3 DNA that was read is TGTGCCTGGAGTGTACTGGGGAGTGGGGGGGACAATGAG. It yields the protein CAWSVLGSGGDNE. The entire CDR3 reads CAWSVLGSGGDNEQFF. The V and J genes are TRBV30 and TRBJ2-1; 7 bases are a match to TRBD2. The read falls 3 residues short of the CDR3 end, and the missing part is taken from the germline J gene. V gave up 0 bases and J gave up 5 bases; unmatched junction bases: 10. This CDR3 is 16 amino acids long. CDR1 and CDR2 (germline): GTSNPN, SVGIG (reference sequence).

The covered CDR3 bases are TGTGCCTGGAGTGTAGGAGGGGCGACTAGCGGGAGAGGAAACATT. Protein sequence: CAWSVGGATSGRGNI. From start to end, the CDR3 is CAWSVGGATSGRGNIQYF. The J gene is TRBJ2-4, the V gene TRBV30; 12 positions match TRBD2. The sequence runs out 3 residues before the end of the CDR3; the remainder is reconstructed from the germline J gene. With 0 bases clipped from V and 6 bases from J, the junction kept 12 bases outside the gene matches. Looked up from germline, CDR1 is GTSNPN and CDR2 is SVGIG (reference sequence). CDR3 length: 18 amino acids.

As regards this clone: The read comes to an end 3 residues before the CDR3 does, leaving the germline J gene to fill in the end. The genes are TRBV18 and TRBJ2-5; no reliable D call. The germline V gene has CDR1 KGHSH and CDR2 LQKENI. The CDR3 totals 13 residues. The V end lost 4 bases, the J end lost 0 bases, and 6 bases lay between the germline ends. The chain's CDR3 is CASSLDNQETQYF. The CDR3 bases that were read are TGTGCCAGCTCACTCGACAACCAAGAGACC.

As regards this clone: Read data end 3 residues before the CDR3 end; the end is taken from the germline J gene. The chain combines TRBV30 with TRBJ2-5, with D perhaps matching TRBD1 (6 bases). This CDR3 region has 13 residues. Trimming left V 1 base short and J 2 bases short, with 8 bases between. The germline V gene has CDR1 GTSNPN and CDR2 SVGIG (reference sequence). CDR3 region: CAWSGGQQETQYF. The CDR3 bases that were read are TGTGCCTGGAGTGGGGGGCAGCAAGAGACC.

Of note for this clone: From the germline J gene comes the end of the CDR3, since the read stops 3 residues before it. This rearrangement joins TRBV20-1 to TRBJ2-5; TRBD1 matches 8 bases. The CDR3 totals 15 residues. CDR1 DFQATT and CDR2 SNEGSKA come from the germline V gene (reference sequence). Trimming removed 5 bases from V and 5 bases from J; junction bases left unmatched: 13. The CDR3 protein is CSAWTGSSLRETQYF. Incomplete CDR3 DNA: TGCAGTGCTTGGACAGGGTCCTCTTTGAGGGAGACC.

As regards this clone: The sequenced fragment ends 3 residues before the CDR3 boundary, so the rest is inferred from the germline J gene. The rearrangement joins TRBV6-2 or TRBV6-3 to TRBJ1-1; tentative D call: TRBD1 (6 bases). V was clipped by 6 bases and J by 0 bases, with 17 bases between them. The CDR3 length is 16 residues. CDR1 and CDR2 (germline): MNHEY, SVGEGT. CDR3 loop: CASRPLAGDMNTEAFF. The CDR3 DNA, read in part, is TGTGCCAGCAGACCCCTGGCAGGGGACATGAACACTGAA.

The chain's CDR3 is CASSHLGQTNYEQYF. The covered CDR3 bases are TGTGCCAGCTCACATTTGGGACAGACGAACTACGAG. This sequence joins TRBV18 and TRBJ2-7, with TRBD1 identical over 7 bases. Sequencing ends 3 residues short of the CDR3 end; the germline J gene provides the rest. The CDR3 totals 15 residues. V trimming: 4 bases; J trimming: 3 bases; junction bases outside the gene matches: 9. CDR1 and CDR2 from the germline V gene are KGHSH and LQKENI.

Notes on this clone: The CDR3 end falls 3 residues outside the read, so it is completed with the germline J gene. This chain uses TRBV19 with TRBJ2-7, with D maybe TRBD1 (9 bases). Germline CDR1 is LNHDA and CDR2 is SQIVND (reference sequence). This CDR3 is 15 amino acids long. The germline V and J ends were trimmed by 6 bases and 3 bases, with 18 bases remaining between them. CDR3 DNA (partial): TGTGCCAGTAGCCGGGAGGGACAGGGCCTCTACGAG. Translated: CASSREGQGLYE. The CDR3 as a whole reads CASSREGQGLYEQYF.

Details on this clone: The CDR3 end falls 3 residues outside the read, so it is completed with the germline J gene. The chain joins TRBV5-4 to TRBJ2-1, with 13 bases aligning to TRBD2. J was trimmed by 8 bases and V by 2 bases; bases with no gene match: 7. The CDR3 covers 16 residues. Per the germline V gene, CDR1 is SGHNT and CDR2 is YYREEE (reference sequence). CDR3 bases read: TGTGCCAGCAGCTTAACTAGCGGGGGGGGAAACGATGAG. Translating it yields CASSLTSGGGNDE. The whole CDR3 protein is CASSLTSGGGNDEQFF.

Worth noting for this clone: The sequence runs out 3 residues before the end of the CDR3; the remainder is reconstructed from the germline J gene. This chain uses TRBV6-2 or TRBV6-3 with TRBJ2-2, with 10 bases that match TRBD2. Looked up from germline, CDR1 is MNHEY and CDR2 is SVGEGT. The CDR3 runs to 14 residues. V trimming: 8 bases; J trimming: 4 bases; junction bases outside the gene matches: 4. CDR3 loop: CASQRGGSTGELFF. Partial CDR3 DNA: TGTGCCAGCCAGCGGGGGGGGAGCACCGGGGAG.

On this clone itself: The read falls 3 residues short of the CDR3 end, and the missing part is taken from the germline J gene. The chain recombines TRBV2 with TRBJ2-7; possibly TRBD2 for D (6 bases). Trimming removed 7 bases from V and 1 base from J, with 17 bases in between. The CDR3 length is 15 residues. CDR1 is SNHLY and CDR2 is FYNNEI in the germline V gene. The CDR3 DNA, read in part, is TGTGCCAGCACTACCAACGGGGGAGGATCCTACGAG. As protein: CASTTNGGGSYE. The whole CDR3 reads CASTTNGGGSYEQYF.

A remark on this clone: The CDR3 end is not reached by the read, which stops 3 residues before it; the germline J gene fills it in. V is TRBV6-2 or TRBV6-3 and J is TRBJ2-2; D is perhaps TRBD2 (6 bases). The V gene lost 7 bases and the J gene lost 0 bases, with 12 bases spanning the gap. Germline V gene sequence: CDR1 MNHEY, CDR2 SVGEGT. This CDR3 contains 15 residues. The sequenced CDR3 bases are TGTGCCAGCATACCTGCGGGGACGAACACCGGGGAG. This translates into CASIPAGTNTGE. The whole CDR3 sequence is CASIPAGTNTGELFF.

As to this clone: Coverage ceases 3 residues before the CDR3 finishes, and the germline J gene fills in the end. This chain uses TRBV6-4 with TRBJ2-2; a weak D match, TRBD2 (5 bases). The length of the CDR3 is 13 residues. Germline CDR1 and CDR2: MRHNA and SNTAGT. The ends were cut back, 8 bases at V and 6 bases at J, with 13 bases in the middle. The CDR3 spells CASAGQEAGELFF. CDR3 DNA, as far as it was read: TGTGCCAGCGCAGGTCAGGAGGCCGGGGAG.